A single sample gave rise to the 29 T cell receptor beta chains below, sequenced in a study of T cells in localized non-small cell lung cancer. The data were produced by immunoSEQ multiplex PCR, yet TCRdb's version contains in-frame clones alone and is incomplete. The table shows about 3,000 clones, with more than 20% occurring only once. Source: lung tumor tissue, taken before any cancer treatment. The receptors come from a man aged 40 to 70 with stage III lung adenocarcinoma.

The chain carries TRBV6-8 and TRBJ2-7; possible D gene TRBD2, 6 bases. This CDR3 contains 14 residues. CDR1 is MNHGY, CDR2 SAAAGT, per germline. Between the trimmed V and J ends, which lost 5 bases and 3 bases, there was a span of 14 bases. CDR3 in DNA: TGTGCCAGCAGTGGCGGGGCAGATTTCTACGAGCAGTACTTC. Translation: CASSGGADFYEQYF.

This sequence joins TRBV10-3 and TRBJ1-2, with a tentative D call TRBD1 (6 bases). Per the germline V gene, CDR1 is ENHRY and CDR2 is SYGVKD. V lost 0 bases and J lost 4, with 9 bases in between. There are 14 residues in the CDR3. The CDR3 region is CAISESVGAYGYTF. The CDR3, as DNA: TGTGCCATCAGTGAGTCGGTGGGGGCCTATGGCTACACCTTC.

In its sample, this clone was seen a few times. The chain carries TRBV12-5 and TRBJ2-3; D tentatively reads TRBD1 or TRBD2 (6 bases each). CDR1 and CDR2 from the germline V gene are LGHNT and FRNRAP. This CDR3 is built from 16 residues. CDR3 residues: CASLLMGGGRGDTQYF. CDR3 DNA: TGTGCCAGTCTTTTAATGGGTGGGGGGCGTGGAGATACGCAGTATTTT.

V and J are TRBV5-1 and TRBJ2-7; 7 bases map to TRBD1. The CDR3 has 15 residues. The junction had 14 bases not matched to a gene; V was cut back by 4 bases and J by 7 bases. In germline, CDR1 is SGHRS, CDR2 YFSETQ. CDR3 bases: TGCGCCAGCAGCCTTGGGACAGCCGCCTTAGGGGAGCAGTACTTC. This sequence encodes CASSLGTAALGEQYF.

The gene calls are TRBV11-3 and TRBJ1-3; the match to TRBD1 covers 11 bases. This CDR3 has 20 residues. In germline, CDR1 is SGHNT, CDR2 YENEEA. The V segment lost 2 bases and the J segment 0 bases; nucleotides outside the gene matches: 12. CDR3: CASSLRPPRTGGISGNTIYF. DNA of the CDR3: TGTGCCAGCAGCTTAAGGCCACCGCGGACAGGGGGCATCTCTGGAAACACCATATATTTT.

This clone was seen a few times. The CDR3 is CASSFGGPWTTGELFF. The CDR3 DNA reads as TGTGCCAGCAGCTTCGGGGGGCCCTGGACCACCGGGGAGCTGTTTTTT. The chain links TRBV9 to TRBJ2-2; possibly TRBD2 for D (7 bases). Trimming shortened V by 4 bases and J by 4 bases, and 17 bases separated the two germline ends. The CDR3 covers 16 residues. Germline lookup yields CDR1 SGDLS and CDR2 YYNGEE.

V usage is TRBV30 and J usage is TRBJ2-3, with D perhaps given as TRBD1 or TRBD2 (5 bases each). The germline V gene encodes CDR1 GTSNPN and CDR2 SVGIG (reference sequence). The V gene lost 1 base and the J gene lost 0 bases, with 26 bases spanning the gap. This CDR3 spans 20 amino acids. CDR3 sequence reads: CAWSGIKYSGQVYSTDTQYF. As DNA, the CDR3 is TGTGCCTGGAGTGGCATAAAGTATTCGGGGCAGGTTTATAGCACAGATACGCAGTATTTT.

By share of the sample, this clone is medium-sized (0.01 to 0.1%). V is TRBV6-8 and J is TRBJ1-6; D ambiguous. The CDR3 spans 12 residues. V lost 7 bases, J lost 6 bases, and 7 bases lay in between. CDR1 MNHGY and CDR2 SAAAGT come from the germline V gene. Written as DNA, the CDR3 is TGTGCCAGCAACAGCCTTAATTCACCCCTCCACTTT. It is translated as CASNSLNSPLHF.

V gene TRBV30 combines with J gene TRBJ1-3; D unclear. V was shortened by 5 bases and J by 2 bases, with 16 bases between the two germline ends. CDR1 and CDR2 from the germline V gene are GTSNPN and SVGIG (reference sequence). The CDR3 sequence is 15 residues long. The CDR3 sequence: CAWGSPGNAGNTIYF. For the CDR3, the DNA is TGTGCCTGGGGGAGCCCTGGGAATGCTGGAAACACCATATATTTT.

The CDR3 region has the DNA TGTGCCAGTAGTTCCCCTAGGGCGGGGAACACTGAAGCTTTCTTT. It encodes CASSSPRAGNTEAFF. V is TRBV19 and J is TRBJ1-1; D remains ambiguous. This CDR3 comprises 15 residues. Germline CDR1 LNHDA, CDR2 SQIVND (reference sequence). V was shortened by 5 bases and J by 1 base, with 14 bases between the two germline ends.

The rearrangement uses TRBV11-3 and TRBJ1-2, with D tentatively TRBD1 (5 bases). CDR3 length equals 15 residues. Germline V gives CDR1 SGHNT, CDR2 YENEEA. The V end lost 3 bases, the J end lost 3 bases, and 14 bases lay between the germline ends. CDR3 DNA sequence: TGTGCCAGCAGCTTGGTGGCCACAGGCGACTATGGCTACACCTTC. Amino acids: CASSLVATGDYGYTF.

This clone was seen only a few times. The chain has TRBV23-1 and TRBJ1-4, with D hard to call. TRBV23-1 is sorted into the ORF group, with uncertain function. The CDR3 is 13 residues long. Trimming took off 6 bases at V and 6 bases at J, with 11 bases between the two ends. The CDR3 is CASSSTRDEKLFF. The CDR3 nucleotides are TGCGCCAGCAGCTCCACGAGGGATGAAAAACTGTTTTTT.

The rearrangement uses TRBV19 and TRBJ1-2, with D hard to call. Trimming cost V 3 bases and J 2 bases, with 7 bases left between them. CDR3 length: 13 residues. CDR1 and CDR2 (germline): LNHDA, SQIVND (reference sequence). CDR3 residues: CASSILDNYGYTF. The CDR3, as DNA: TGTGCCAGTAGTATCTTGGACAACTATGGCTACACCTTC.

V gene TRBV6-8 combines with J gene TRBJ2-7; no clear D gene. The CDR3 consists of 13 residues. CDR1 is MNHGY, CDR2 SAAAGT, per germline. The V and J ends lost 0 bases and 3 bases respectively, with 6 bases between them. Written as DNA, the CDR3 is TGTGCCAGCAGTTACTCGACCTTCTACGAGCAGTACTTC. This sequence encodes CASSYSTFYEQYF.

This clone was detected only a few times. The chain links TRBV11-3 to TRBJ1-1, with 7 bases matching TRBD1. V gave up 2 bases and J gave up 1 base; unmatched junction bases: 10. Germline CDR1 SGHNT, CDR2 YENEEA. This CDR3 has 17 residues. CDR3 in DNA: TGTGCCAGCAGCTTACGGGCAGGGGGAGGTGGGAACACTGAAGCTTTCTTT. Protein: CASSLRAGGGGNTEAFF.

The chain carries TRBV30 and TRBJ2-7; TRBD1 is a possible D gene (5 bases). The V end lost 2 bases, the J end lost 3 bases, and 17 bases lay between the germline ends. This CDR3 is built from 15 residues. CDR1 and CDR2 (germline): GTSNPN, SVGIG (reference sequence). Written as DNA, the CDR3 is TGTGCCTGGAGTAAGACAGAGTGGGCTAACTACGAGCAGTACTTC. It translates to CAWSKTEWANYEQYF.

This clone was counted only a few times. This chain uses TRBV6-8 with TRBJ2-7; D is possibly TRBD1 (5 bases). The CDR3 contains 14 residues. Looked up from germline, CDR1 is MNHGY and CDR2 is SAAAGT. V was clipped by 6 bases and J by 0 bases, with 12 bases between them. This chain's CDR3 is CASRPTANSYEQYF. The CDR3 nucleotides are TGTGCCAGCAGACCGACAGCCAACTCCTACGAGCAGTACTTC.

Judged by abundance, this clone is medium-sized (0.01 to 0.1%). This sequence joins TRBV28 and TRBJ2-7; 7 positions match TRBD1. The CDR3 contains 14 residues. The ends lost 5 bases at V and 2 bases at J; junction bases unmatched: 6. Per the germline V gene, CDR1 is MDHEN and CDR2 is SYDVKM. CDR3 residues: CASSPGTDTYEQYF. The CDR3 region has the DNA TGTGCCAGCAGTCCCGGGACAGACACCTACGAGCAGTACTTC.

This clone was seen a handful of times. V and J are TRBV11-3 and TRBJ1-6, with 7 bases lining up with TRBD1. The ends lost 3 bases at V and 7 bases at J; junction bases unmatched: 12. The CDR3 sequence is 17 residues long. The germline gives CDR1 SGHNT, CDR2 YENEEA. CDR3 sequence: CASSFPQGGPGNSPLHF. The CDR3 DNA reads as TGTGCCAGCAGCTTCCCGCAGGGGGGGCCTGGAAATTCACCCCTCCACTTT.

This clone rates as medium-sized. V usage is TRBV6-8 and J usage is TRBJ2-7, with 8 bases aligning to TRBD1. Germline CDR1 MNHGY, CDR2 SAAAGT. The CDR3 is 16 residues long. After removal of 0 bases from V and 6 bases from J, the junction contained 10 bases not matched to a gene. The CDR3 nucleotides read TGTGCCAGCAGTTACTCCAGAACCCAGGGGGCCTGCGAGCAGTACTTC. Translating gives CASSYSRTQGACEQYF.

This clone has more than one count but fewer than ten. This chain uses TRBV11-3 with TRBJ2-3; 7 bases line up with TRBD1. The V gene's germline CDR1 is SGHNT and CDR2 YENEEA. The CDR3 spans 16 residues. The V and J ends lost 0 bases and 0 bases, in that order; junction bases with no gene match: 3. The CDR3: CASSLEQGWSTDTQYF. CDR3 in DNA: TGTGCCAGCAGCTTAGAACAGGGGTGGAGCACAGATACGCAGTATTTT.

V gene TRBV6-8 combines with J gene TRBJ1-2; 8 bases map to TRBD1. Germline V lookup: CDR1 MNHGY, CDR2 SAAAGT. Trimming at V came to 7 bases and at J to 3 bases, leaving 4 bases not matched to a gene. The length of the CDR3 is 13 residues. CDR3 coding DNA: TGTGCCAGCATCGGGACAGGCCACTATGGCTACACCTTC. Protein sequence: CASIGTGHYGYTF.

This clone was recorded a few times. This rearrangement joins TRBV29-1 to TRBJ2-1; D ambiguous. The CDR3 covers 12 residues. Germline V gene sequence: CDR1 SQVTM, CDR2 ANQGSEA. V lost 6 bases to trimming and J lost 6 bases, with 12 bases between them. The CDR3 region has the DNA TGCAGCGTCCACTTCGGACCCAATGAGCAGTTCTTC. It encodes CSVHFGPNEQFF.

In its sample, this clone was seen once. The rearrangement links TRBV19 to TRBJ2-2; the D gene is possibly TRBD1 (5 bases). The CDR3 extends over 15 amino acids. CDR1 and CDR2 from the germline V gene are LNHDA and SQIVND (reference sequence). V was pared by 2 bases and J by 6 bases, with 13 bases between. The CDR3 region is CASSITPGLAGELFF. CDR3 sequence (DNA): TGTGCCAGTAGTATAACCCCAGGGTTGGCCGGGGAGCTGTTTTTT.

Sample share makes this clone medium-sized. The chain combines TRBV28 with TRBJ2-3; D is unresolved. This CDR3 is built from 13 residues. Germline V gene lookup returns CDR1 MDHEN and CDR2 SYDVKM. Trimming took 6 bases from V and 6 from J, leaving 13 bases between them. The CDR3 spells CASSTNNDDTQYF. The CDR3 region has the DNA TGTGCCAGCAGCACGAATAATGACGATACGCAGTATTTT.

J is TRBJ2-7 and V is TRBV30, with 8 bases identical to TRBD1. V lost 5 bases, J lost 1 base, and 13 bases stayed unmatched. Germline CDR1 and CDR2: GTSNPN and SVGIG (reference sequence). The CDR3 covers 16 residues. As DNA, the CDR3 is TGTGCCTGGGAGCCTTTAATGGACAGGGCGTCCTACGAGCAGTACTTC. Its protein is CAWEPLMDRASYEQYF.

This chain joins TRBV28 and TRBJ1-6; weak D call: TRBD1 (5 bases). The length of the CDR3 is 16 residues. V lost 1 base to trimming and J lost 9 bases, with 16 bases between them. The germline V gene encodes CDR1 MDHEN and CDR2 SYDVKM. The DNA for the CDR3 is TGTGCCAGCAGTTTATTTCAGGGTTTGGGAAGTTCACCCCTCCACTTT. This encodes CASSLFQGLGSSPLHF. Combining the CDR3 with reference TRBV28 and TRBJ1-6 gives the whole variable domain DVKVTQSSRYLVKRTGEKVFLECVQDMDHENMFWYRQDPGLGLRLIYFSYDVKMKEKGDIPEGYSVSREKKERFSLILESASTNQTSMYLCASSLFQGLGSSPLHFGNGTRLTVT.

By proportion, this clone is large (0.1 to 1%). The gene calls are TRBV6-8 and TRBJ2-5; 7 bases map to TRBD1. The CDR3 contains 14 residues. Germline CDR1 reads MNHGY; CDR2 reads SAAAGT. Losses at the gene ends were 5 bases for V and 5 bases for J; bases not matched to a gene: 8. The DNA for the CDR3 is TGTGCCAGCAGTCCACAGGGGTTTGGGGAGACCCAGTACTTC. Translated, it gives CASSPQGFGETQYF.

This clone has ten or more counts. V and J are TRBV11-3 and TRBJ2-5; 8 bases match TRBD1. The CDR3 runs 16 residues. Trimming cost V 3 bases and J 5 bases; bases outside gene matches: 11. CDR1 and CDR2 from the germline V gene are SGHNT and YENEEA. CDR3 sequence: CASSLEGVRGRETQYF. Written as DNA, the CDR3 is TGTGCCAGCAGCTTGGAAGGTGTCAGGGGGCGGGAGACCCAGTACTTC.